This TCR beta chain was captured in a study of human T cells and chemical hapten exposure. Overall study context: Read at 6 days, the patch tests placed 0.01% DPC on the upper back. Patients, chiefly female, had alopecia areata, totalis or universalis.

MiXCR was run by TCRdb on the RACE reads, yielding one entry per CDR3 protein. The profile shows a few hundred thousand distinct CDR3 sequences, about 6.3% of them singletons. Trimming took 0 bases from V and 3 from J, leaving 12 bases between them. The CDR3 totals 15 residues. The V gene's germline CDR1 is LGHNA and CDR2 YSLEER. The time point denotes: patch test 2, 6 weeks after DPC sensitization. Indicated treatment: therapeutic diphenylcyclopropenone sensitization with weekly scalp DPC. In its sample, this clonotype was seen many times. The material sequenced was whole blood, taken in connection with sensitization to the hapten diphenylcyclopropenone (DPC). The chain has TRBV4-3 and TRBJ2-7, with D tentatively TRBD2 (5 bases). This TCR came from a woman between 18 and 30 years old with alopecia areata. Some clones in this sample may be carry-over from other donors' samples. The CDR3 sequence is CASSQDVGLIYEQYF. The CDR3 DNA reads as TGCGCCAGCAGCCAAGATGTCGGACTTATCTACGAGCAGTACTTC.